These T cell receptor beta chains were read from a single sample in a study of blood T cell repertoires in COVID-19. The method was immunoSEQ multiplex PCR; TCRdb's version includes in-frame clones alone and lacks a portion of them. The repertoire includes a few hundred thousand clones, about 80% of them detected once, and approximately 1.4% sits in the top ten. Sequencing used PBMCs or T cells enriched from blood (not recorded which). The receptors originated from a woman between 35 and 50 years old with acute COVID-19. The CDR3 runs from the conserved cysteine through the conserved F or W. The D gene is left open where the match is weak. A clone size is listed for some rows: how often the clone was seen (once, few, many), or a class if it is expanded.

V gene	clone size	D gene	J gene	CDR3 DNA	CDR3 protein
TRBV6-6	-	-	TRBJ1-5	TGTGCCAGCGCCCCGGCAGGGGGCAATCAGCCCCAGCATTTT	CASAPAGGNQPQHF
TRBV5-1	many	TRBD1	TRBJ2-5	TGCGCCAGCAGCTTGGTCGGGACAGGGGGACAAGAGACCCAGTACTTC	CASSLVGTGGQETQYF
TRBV7-8	-	-	TRBJ1-3	TGTGCCAGCAGCTCCTCCCCCTCTGGAAACACCATATATTTT	CASSSSPSGNTIYF
TRBV9	-	TRBD2	TRBJ2-1	TGTGCCAGCAGTCGGCTAGCGGGGCCTGAGCAGTTCTTC	CASSRLAGPEQFF
TRBV25-1	-	-	TRBJ1-3	TGTGCCAGCAGTGACGTGGGCGGAAACACCATATATTTT	CASSDVGGNTIYF
TRBV28	-	-	TRBJ2-3	TGTGCCAGCAGTCCCCCCAACAGGGTCACAGATACGCAGTATTTT	CASSPPNRVTDTQYF
TRBV15	-	-	TRBJ2-1	TGTGCCACCAGCAGCCACTACAATGAGCAGTTCTTC	CATSSHYNEQFF
TRBV6-2/TRBV6-3	-	-	TRBJ1-5	TGTGCCAGCAGTCCCGGAGGGGCGAATCAGCCCCAGCATTTT	CASSPGGANQPQHF
TRBV27	-	-	TRBJ1-6	TGTGCCAGCAGCCGGGACTACTATAATTCACCCCTCCACTTT	CASSRDYYNSPLHF
TRBV19	-	-	TRBJ1-5	TGTGCCAGTACCACGATGGGCAGCTATAGCAATCAGCCCCAGCATTTT	CASTTMGSYSNQPQHF
TRBV10-2	-	-	TRBJ2-7	TGCGCCAGCAGTGAGTCGACGTGGGGCATCTACGAGCAGTACTTC	CASSESTWGIYEQYF
TRBV7-3	few	TRBD1	TRBJ1-6	TGTGCCAGCAGCTTAGAACCGGGACAGAATTCACCCCTCCACTTT	CASSLEPGQNSPLHF
TRBV5-1	-	TRBD2	TRBJ2-1	TGCGCCAGCAGCTTGGCCAGGACTAGCGGGGATGAGCAGTTCTTC	CASSLARTSGDEQFF
TRBV5-5	-	TRBD2	TRBJ2-7	TGTGCCAGCAGCTTGGGACTAGCGGTCTCCTACGAGCAGTACTTC	CASSLGLAVSYEQYF
TRBV7-9	once	-	TRBJ1-2	TGTGCCAGCAGCCCTGACAGAGCTAACTATGGCTACACCTTC	CASSPDRANYGYTF
TRBV13	-	-	TRBJ2-7	TGTGCCAGCAGCTTAGGACTAGCCCTTGAGTACTTC	CASSLGLALEYF
TRBV6-5	-	-	TRBJ2-7	TGTGCCAGCAGGGGGGGACAGTACGAGCAGTACTTC	CASRGGQYEQYF
TRBV7-6	-	-	TRBJ2-2	TGTGCCAGCAGCTTAGCGGCGGGCCACTTTTACACCGGGGAGCTGTTTTTT	CASSLAAGHFYTGELFF
TRBV19	once	-	TRBJ1-5	TGTGCCAGTACCCCCCCGGGACAACCCAATCAGCCCCAGCATTTT	CASTPPGQPNQPQHF
TRBV27	-	-	TRBJ2-5	TGTGCCAGCAGTCCCATAGACAGCAAAGAGACCCAGTACTTC	CASSPIDSKETQYF
TRBV27	-	TRBD2	TRBJ2-2	TGTGCCAGCAGAGACGGACTAGATTTCACCGGGGAGCTGTTTTTT	CASRDGLDFTGELFF
TRBV7-2	-	TRBD2	TRBJ2-1	TGTGCCAGCAGCCACCACCTAGCGGGGGGCCCAGGTGAGCAGTTCTTC	CASSHHLAGGPGEQFF
TRBV5-6	-	TRBD2	TRBJ2-1	TGTGCCAGCAGCTTGAGTCTAGCGGGGTATGAGCAGTTCTTC	CASSLSLAGYEQFF
TRBV12-3/TRBV12-4	-	TRBD1	TRBJ2-7	TGTGCCAGCAGTTTAGAGACAGGGGAGCAGTACTTC	CASSLETGEQYF
TRBV7-2	-	TRBD2	TRBJ2-1	TGTGCCAGCAGCTTATCGGCGGGGGGAAACTACAATGAGCAGTTCTTC	CASSLSAGGNYNEQFF
TRBV30	-	-	TRBJ2-4	TGTGCCTGGGGTAACAGGGCTCGGGGGGACATTCAGTACTTC	CAWGNRARGDIQYF
TRBV30	-	-	TRBJ2-1	TGTGCCTGGAGTGTACTCGGGGGAAATGAGCAGTTCTTC	CAWSVLGGNEQFF
TRBV11-2	-	-	TRBJ2-2	TGTGCCAGCAGCTTAGTGGCGGGGTATGACGGGGAGCTGTTTTTT	CASSLVAGYDGELFF
TRBV5-4	-	-	TRBJ2-1	TGTGCCAGCAGCTTGGAAAGAGCGAATGAGCAGTTCTTC	CASSLERANEQFF
TRBV5-1	-	TRBD1	TRBJ1-2	TGCGCCAGCAGCGGCTCGGGACAGGTAGACTTATATGGCTACACCTTC	CASSGSGQVDLYGYTF
TRBV11-2	-	TRBD1	TRBJ2-7	TGTGCCAGCAGCTTAAGGGTGTTGGGACAGGGGGCGGGGGAGCAGTACTTC	CASSLRVLGQGAGEQYF
TRBV29-1	-	TRBD2	TRBJ2-1	TGCAGCGGGGGGGGCGATGAGCGGGAGGGTCTTCTGATTGAGCAGTTCTTC	CSGGGDEREGLLIEQFF
TRBV11-3	once	-	TRBJ1-1	TGTGCCAGCAGCTTAGCCGACAGATTACTCCGCGCAAGCACTGAAGCTTTCTTT	CASSLADRLLRASTEAFF
TRBV27	-	TRBD2	TRBJ2-7	TGTGCCAGCAGTTTTAGGCGGGAGGGGGGCGAGCAGTACTTC	CASSFRREGGEQYF
TRBV4-2	-	TRBD1	TRBJ1-3	TGTGCCAGCAGCCAAGATCAGGGGACAGGGGGAAACACCATATATTTT	CASSQDQGTGGNTIYF
TRBV15	-	TRBD1	TRBJ2-7	TGTGCCACCAGCCGGTCCGGGACAGGGGACGAGCAGTACTTC	CATSRSGTGDEQYF
TRBV2	-	TRBD1	TRBJ1-2	TGTGCCAGCACTGGCGGGACAGGGCACTATGGCTACACCTTC	CASTGGTGHYGYTF
TRBV10-1	few	-	TRBJ1-6	TGCGCCAGCAGGGGACACCCCGTTAATAATTCACCCCTCCACTTT	CASRGHPVNNSPLHF
TRBV7-2	once	-	TRBJ1-3	TGTGCCAGCAACAGGGTGTCCGGAAACACCATATATTTT	CASNRVSGNTIYF
TRBV6-2/TRBV6-3	-	-	TRBJ2-7	TGTGCCAGCAGCCACGGAGCTTCCTACGAGCAGTACTTC	CASSHGASYEQYF
TRBV6-4	-	-	TRBJ2-1	TGTGCCAGCAGTGAGAAAGGGGGGGGAGGATACAATGAGCAGTTCTTC	CASSEKGGGGYNEQFF
TRBV7-2	-	-	TRBJ2-7	TGTGCCAGCAGCTTAGGAGGCCGATTCTCCTACGAGCAGTACTTC	CASSLGGRFSYEQYF
TRBV2	once	TRBD1	TRBJ1-6	TGTGCCAGCCGGGACAGGGTATCAAATTCACCCCTCCACTTT	CASRDRVSNSPLHF
TRBV4-2	few	TRBD2	TRBJ2-7	TGTGCCAGCAGCCAAGTACTAGCGGGATACGAGCAGTACTTC	CASSQVLAGYEQYF
TRBV9	-	-	TRBJ1-4	TGTGCCAGCAGCTCACAGCCGGGACACTTAAATGAAAAACTGTTTTTT	CASSSQPGHLNEKLFF
TRBV5-1	-	TRBD1	TRBJ1-3	TGCGCCAGCAGTTTGGACAGGGGTTACTCTGGAAACACCATATATTTT	CASSLDRGYSGNTIYF
TRBV10-1	-	-	TRBJ1-1	TGCGCCAGCAGTGAGGGGGCGCGTACTGAAGCTTTCTTT	CASSEGARTEAFF